Each of the 5 T cell receptor beta chains below was sequenced from the same sample in a study of blood T cell repertoires in COVID-19. Here immunoSEQ multiplex PCR was the method, and the copy in TCRdb shows in-frame clones only, minus some. The data hold 70,000 to 85,000 clones, with 87% observed a single time. The sequenced sample consisted of peripheral blood. These receptors all stem from a woman in her forties or fifties with active or convalescent COVID-19.

The chain employs TRBV19 and TRBJ1-2; 11 nucleotides match TRBD1. The CDR3 spans 16 residues. Germline-derived CDR1 and CDR2 are LNHDA and SQIVND (reference sequence). V trimming: 3 bases; J trimming: 2 bases; junction bases outside the gene matches: 5. The CDR3 nucleotides are TGTGCCAGTAGTATTATCGGACAGGGGGCGAACTATGGCTACACCTTC. Translating it yields CASSIIGQGANYGYTF.

The V and J genes are TRBV13 and TRBJ2-7, with TRBD2 as a possible D gene (6 bases). The CDR3 is 13 amino acids. Between the trimmed V and J ends, which lost 4 bases and 4 bases, there was a span of 11 bases. Germline-derived CDR1 and CDR2 are PRHDT and FYEKMQ (reference sequence). The CDR3 nucleotides read TGTGCCAGCAGCTCTGGGGAGGAGTACGAGCAGTACTTC. This gives the protein CASSSGEEYEQYF.

The CDR3 DNA is TGTGCCAGCAGAGAGACTACAGGGTTAGGGACTGAAGCTTTCTTT. Protein: CASRETTGLGTEAFF. The V gene is TRBV6-5, the J gene TRBJ1-1; D is perhaps TRBD1 (6 bases). This CDR3 spans 15 amino acids. Trimming shortened V by 6 bases and J by 5 bases, and 19 bases separated the two germline ends. Germline CDR1 and CDR2: MNHEY and SVGAGI.

The CDR3 protein is CATRQGTGSTEAFF. In DNA form, the CDR3 reads TGTGCCACCCGACAGGGGACAGGGAGCACTGAAGCTTTCTTT. The chain recombines TRBV2 with TRBJ1-1; 9 bases are a match to TRBD1. There are 14 residues in the CDR3. Germline V gene sequence: CDR1 SNHLY, CDR2 FYNNEI. V shed 10 bases, J shed 4 bases, and the junction held 10 bases outside the gene matches.

The chain joins TRBV19 to TRBJ2-7; tentative D call: TRBD2 (6 bases). This CDR3 has 11 amino acids. Germline values: CDR1 LNHDA, CDR2 SQIVND (reference sequence). Trimming took 4 bases from V and 7 from J, leaving 8 bases between them. The DNA for the CDR3 is TGTGCCAGTAGTACGGGGAGGGAGCAGTACTTC. Protein: CASSTGREQYF.